This passage covers 14 T cell receptor beta chains from one sample sequenced in a study of CD8 T cells in ankylosing spondylitis. These receptors have no known antigen. Study-wide findings and caveats: Several highly homologous variants made up a TCR beta motif, and this motif appeared characteristic of ankylosing spondylitis blood.

A single record per CDR3 protein comes from TCRdb applying MiXCR to the 5' RACE reads. The repertoire includes around 490,000 distinct CDR3 sequences, about 5.4% of them detected once, and roughly 3.3% sits in the top ten. Sequenced sample: blood, either unsorted or a sorted T cell fraction (not recorded which). The receptors originated from a male donor with ankylosing spondylitis.

This clonotype was observed many times. This chain connects TRBV7-9 to TRBJ1-1, with D perhaps TRBD1 (6 bases). The V gene's germline CDR1 is SEHNR and CDR2 FQNEAQ (reference sequence). V gave up 2 bases and J gave up 3 bases, with 13 bases separating them. The CDR3 runs to 15 residues. The chain's CDR3 is CASSLPGGADTEAFF. Written as DNA, the CDR3 is TGTGCCAGCAGCTTACCCGGGGGCGCGGACACTGAAGCTTTCTTT.

This clonotype was seen ten or more times. The chain uses TRBV7-9 and TRBJ2-2; D gene unclear. Deletions cut 5 bases from V and 3 bases from J, with 13 bases between. Germline V gene data show CDR1 as SEHNR and CDR2 as FQNEAQ (reference sequence). The CDR3 consists of 15 residues. In nucleotides, the CDR3 is TGTGCCAGCAGCCCCCGGTCCGTCGACACCGGGGAGCTGTTTTTT. This gives the protein CASSPRSVDTGELFF.

This clonotype was seen at least ten times. The rearrangement joins TRBV29-1 to TRBJ2-5, with D tentatively TRBD1 or TRBD2 (5 bases each). From germline, CDR1 is SQVTM and CDR2 ANQGSEA. The V and J ends lost 6 bases and 3 bases respectively, with 17 bases between them. CDR3 size: 14 residues. CDR3 DNA sequence: TGCAGCGTCCACCGGGACCTAATTGAAGAGACCCAGTACTTC. Amino acid sequence: CSVHRDLIEETQYF.

The chain links TRBV11-2 to TRBJ2-3; the D gene is possibly TRBD2 (6 bases). V gave up 4 bases and J gave up 5 bases, with 16 bases separating them. The CDR3 sequence is 15 residues long. Germline CDR1 and CDR2: SGHAT and FQNNGV. The DNA of the CDR3 is TGTGCCAGCAGCTCCGTTTGGGGGGTTAAAGATACGCAGTATTTT. Protein: CASSSVWGVKDTQYF.

Many counts were recorded for this clonotype. DNA for the CDR3: TGTGCCAGCGCCCGGAGAGCCTTTGAAGCTTTCTTT. This translates into CASARRAFEAFF. This chain links TRBV28 with TRBJ1-1; no definite D call. Germline V gene data show CDR1 as MDHEN and CDR2 as SYDVKM. There are 12 residues in the CDR3. V shed 8 bases and J shed 7 bases, with 14 bases lying between them.

The chain is built from TRBV6-5 and TRBJ2-1; 14 positions match TRBD2. This CDR3 region has 15 residues. Germline V gene sequence: CDR1 MNHEY, CDR2 SVGAGI. V dropped 2 bases and J dropped 8; count of bases not matched to a gene: 2. CDR3 in DNA: TGTGCCAGCAGTTACGGGACTAGCGGGAGTGATGAGCAGTTCTTC. As protein: CASSYGTSGSDEQFF.

This clonotype was counted ten times or more. The V and J genes are TRBV7-9 and TRBJ1-2; D remains ambiguous. Germline assignment: CDR1 SEHNR and CDR2 FQNEAQ (reference sequence). V was shortened by 0 bases and J by 2 bases, with 7 bases between the two germline ends. CDR3 length: 14 amino acids. The CDR3 protein is CASSLARQNYGYTF. The CDR3 coding sequence is TGTGCCAGCAGCTTAGCGAGGCAGAACTATGGCTACACCTTC.

This clonotype was picked up a small number of times. The chain is built from TRBV19 and TRBJ1-2, with TRBD1 identical over 8 bases. Germline V gives CDR1 LNHDA, CDR2 SQIVND (reference sequence). Trimming removed 9 bases from V and 0 bases from J; junction bases left unmatched: 9. This CDR3 region has 15 residues. CDR3: CASTQGAWANYGYTF. The CDR3 DNA follows: TGTGCCAGCACCCAGGGGGCCTGGGCTAACTATGGCTACACCTTC.

This clonotype was observed many times. The rearrangement joins TRBV7-2 to TRBJ2-1; 8 bases map to TRBD2. The CDR3 has 16 residues. The junction had 11 bases not matched to a gene; V was cut back by 5 bases and J by 5 bases. Germline values: CDR1 SGHTA, CDR2 FQGNSA. CDR3 nucleotides: TGTGCCAGCAGCCTATTCGCTAGCGGGCTGAACAATGAGCAGTTCTTC. Its protein is CASSLFASGLNNEQFF.

There are a few counts of this clonotype. This rearrangement joins TRBV6-2 or TRBV6-3 to TRBJ2-1; no definite D call. The germline CDR1 and CDR2 sequences are MNHEY and SVGEGT. There are 14 residues in the CDR3. V was clipped by 2 bases and J by 9 bases, with 14 bases between them. The chain's CDR3 is CASSYGASRSEQFF. The DNA of the CDR3 is TGTGCCAGCAGTTACGGAGCCTCCAGAAGTGAGCAGTTCTTC.

V and J are TRBV6-5 and TRBJ2-1, with 7 nucleotides matching TRBD2. The germline V gene has CDR1 MNHEY and CDR2 SVGAGI. CDR3 length equals 18 residues. V lost 0 bases and J lost 2; bases outside the gene matches: 10. CDR3 amino acids: CASSYSMSGGYTYNEQFF. CDR3 nucleotide sequence: TGTGCCAGCAGTTACTCGATGTCCGGGGGGTATACCTACAATGAGCAGTTCTTC.

The table lists this clonotype with many counts. The rearrangement uses TRBV12-3 or TRBV12-4 and TRBJ1-4, with D tentatively TRBD1 (6 bases). Trimming left V 4 bases short and J 8 bases short, with 14 bases between. CDR3 length: 14 amino acids. The CDR3 DNA reads as TGTGCCAGCAGTTCCCGACCAGGGGAGGAAAAACTGTTTTTT. Amino acids: CASSSRPGEEKLFF.

This clonotype was seen many times. The rearrangement uses TRBV7-2 and TRBJ1-6, with TRBD1 matching over 9 bases. The junction had 8 bases not matched to a gene; V was cut back by 0 bases and J by 14 bases. The CDR3 is 15 amino acids. The germline V gene encodes CDR1 SGHTA and CDR2 FQGNSA. The CDR3 sequence: CASSLAIPGQGTLHF. The CDR3, as DNA: TGTGCCAGCAGCTTAGCGATTCCAGGACAGGGGACCCTCCACTTT.

This clonotype appeared many times. The V and J genes are TRBV11-2 and TRBJ1-3; D call uncertain. Germline values: CDR1 SGHAT, CDR2 FQNNGV. This CDR3 contains 13 residues. V was pared by 5 bases and J by 2 bases, with 7 bases between. CDR3: CASSRVAGNTIYF. The CDR3 nucleotides are TGTGCCAGCAGCAGGGTTGCTGGAAACACCATATATTTT.